This T cell receptor beta chain was obtained from a study of shared clonotypes between healthy human individuals. The study's findings and limits: In general, naive subsets displayed greater estimated richness than memory subsets did. Having only a few donors restricted how much genetic and exposure-history diversity was captured. Shared across a few donors were roughly 4.8% of the naive CD4 clonotypes. Sampling included only blood; tissue repertoires likely differ.

In regard to this clone: Its antigen is not identified.

Cells designated naive CD8 were CD45RO-negative and were positively selected for CCR7, with terminally differentiated effector memory CD45RA+ cells excluded. The assay was immunoSEQ multiplex PCR, and TCRdb's table has in-frame clones only and misses some. Of some 630,000 clones listed, approximately 96% were seen once; the top ten hold about 0.12%. The CDR3 sequence is 15 residues long. CDR1 SGHAT and CDR2 FQNNGV come from the germline V gene. V lost 2 bases to trimming and J lost 4 bases; unmatched junction nucleotides: 5. The sequence derives from a woman aged 25-40 years in good health. This chain links TRBV11-2 with TRBJ2-1; TRBD2 matches at 7 bases. The material sequenced was naive CD8+ T cells sorted from blood. Written as DNA, the CDR3 is TGTGCCAGCAGCTTAAGCCTAGCGGAATACAATGAGCAGTTCTTC. Amino acids: CASSLSLAEYNEQFF.